These T cell receptor beta chains were read from a single sample in a study of CD8+ T cells in alopecia areata. TCRdb's table, derived via immunoSEQ multiplex PCR, lists solely in-frame clones and lacks some. This sample has around 140,000 clones, with 80% to 90% found just once. The sequences come from CD8+ T cells sorted from blood, collected at week 0. These receptors were taken from a human donor with alopecia areata. CDR3s include the opening cysteine and the closing phenylalanine or tryptophan. The D gene is left open where the match is weak. Only part of the rows carry a size: once, few, many, or a class if the clone is expanded.

clone_size: NA
v_call: TRBV4-1
d_call: NA
j_call: TRBJ2-7
cdr3_nt: TGCGCCAGCAGCCTCGGGGGAGGATCCTACGAGCAGTACTTC
cdr3_aa: CASSLGGGSYEQYF

clone_size: NA
v_call: TRBV14
d_call: TRBD2
j_call: TRBJ2-1
cdr3_nt: TGTGCCAGCAGTCACCCTAGCGGGAGGGCGGATCACAATGAGCAGTTCTTC
cdr3_aa: CASSHPSGRADHNEQFF

clone_size: NA
v_call: TRBV5-1
d_call: NA
j_call: TRBJ2-2
cdr3_nt: TGCGCCAGCAGCTTGGTTTCGGGGGCCGGGGAGCTGTTTTTT
cdr3_aa: CASSLVSGAGELFF

clone_size: once
v_call: TRBV5-4
d_call: TRBD2
j_call: TRBJ2-7
cdr3_nt: TGTGCCAGCAGCTTGTGGCGGGGGGACTACGAGCAGTACTTC
cdr3_aa: CASSLWRGDYEQYF

clone_size: NA
v_call: TRBV5-8
d_call: NA
j_call: TRBJ2-3
cdr3_nt: TGTGCCAGCAGCGATGGGGGCACAGATACGCAGTATTTT
cdr3_aa: CASSDGGTDTQYF

clone_size: NA
v_call: TRBV27
d_call: NA
j_call: TRBJ1-5
cdr3_nt: TGTGCCAGCAGTTTATCGTGGGACATTAGCAATCAGCCCCAGCATTTT
cdr3_aa: CASSLSWDISNQPQHF

clone_size: NA
v_call: TRBV6-5
d_call: NA
j_call: TRBJ2-1
cdr3_nt: TGTGCCAGCAGTTTTTCGATAAGCTTCAATGAGCAGTTCTTC
cdr3_aa: CASSFSISFNEQFF

clone_size: NA
v_call: TRBV29-1
d_call: NA
j_call: TRBJ2-5
cdr3_nt: TGCAGCGTTGAAGATCGAGGGCAAGAGGCCCAGTACTTC
cdr3_aa: CSVEDRGQEAQYF

clone_size: NA
v_call: TRBV19
d_call: TRBD1
j_call: TRBJ1-5
cdr3_nt: TGTGCCGCACTGGGGACAGGCCACCTTAGCAATCAGCCCCAGCATTTT
cdr3_aa: CAALGTGHLSNQPQHF

clone_size: NA
v_call: TRBV5-6
d_call: NA
j_call: TRBJ2-2
cdr3_nt: TGTGCCAGCAGCTTGTTTCCGGGACAAAACACCGGGGAGCTGTTTTTT
cdr3_aa: CASSLFPGQNTGELFF

clone_size: NA
v_call: TRBV4-1
d_call: TRBD1
j_call: TRBJ1-5
cdr3_nt: TGCGCCAGCAGAAATCAGGGGGCCTTCAATCAGCCCCAGCATTTT
cdr3_aa: CASRNQGAFNQPQHF

clone_size: NA
v_call: TRBV6-1
d_call: NA
j_call: TRBJ2-1
cdr3_nt: TGTGCCAGCAGTGAAGATATGGTCCAATTCATCAATGAGCAGTTCTTC
cdr3_aa: CASSEDMVQFINEQFF

clone_size: once
v_call: TRBV11-2
d_call: TRBD1
j_call: TRBJ1-2
cdr3_nt: TGTGCCAGCAGCTCCCCGACGGGACAGGGGGACTATGGCTACACCTTC
cdr3_aa: CASSSPTGQGDYGYTF

clone_size: NA
v_call: TRBV29-1
d_call: TRBD2
j_call: TRBJ2-3
cdr3_nt: TGCAGCGTTGAGACTAGCGGGGGATTCACAGATACGCAGTATTTT
cdr3_aa: CSVETSGGFTDTQYF

clone_size: few
v_call: TRBV11-2
d_call: NA
j_call: TRBJ2-7
cdr3_nt: TGTGCCAGCAGCCCGGGGATGTCCTACGAGCAGTACTTC
cdr3_aa: CASSPGMSYEQYF

clone_size: NA
v_call: TRBV6-5
d_call: NA
j_call: TRBJ1-1
cdr3_nt: TGTGCCAGCAGTTACGCCCGGCATACTGAAGCTTTCTTT
cdr3_aa: CASSYARHTEAFF

clone_size: NA
v_call: TRBV11-2
d_call: NA
j_call: TRBJ1-2
cdr3_nt: TGTGCCAGCAGCTCGCAGGGTAACTATGGCTACACCTTC
cdr3_aa: CASSSQGNYGYTF

clone_size: NA
v_call: TRBV23-1
d_call: NA
j_call: TRBJ2-7
cdr3_nt: TGCGCCCTAACCGGGACATTCTCCTACGAGCAGTACTTC
cdr3_aa: CALTGTFSYEQYF

clone_size: once
v_call: TRBV14
d_call: TRBD2
j_call: TRBJ2-7
cdr3_nt: TGTGCCAGCAGCTGGACCGGGACTAGTACCGAGCAGTACTTC
cdr3_aa: CASSWTGTSTEQYF

clone_size: NA
v_call: TRBV2
d_call: NA
j_call: TRBJ2-7
cdr3_nt: TGTGCCAGCAGGGGAACCGAGCAGTACTTC
cdr3_aa: CASRGTEQYF

clone_size: once
v_call: TRBV7-3
d_call: TRBD2
j_call: TRBJ2-1
cdr3_nt: TGTGCCAGCAGCTTTATGTCGGGAGGGTACAATGAGCAGTTCTTC
cdr3_aa: CASSFMSGGYNEQFF

clone_size: NA
v_call: TRBV27
d_call: NA
j_call: TRBJ2-1
cdr3_nt: TGTGCCAGCAGTTCCGCAGGTTCGTTACCTGACAATGAGCAGTTCTTC
cdr3_aa: CASSSAGSLPDNEQFF

clone_size: NA
v_call: TRBV18
d_call: NA
j_call: TRBJ2-7
cdr3_nt: TGTGCCAGCTCACACGGACCCTCAAGCTCCTACGAGCAGTACTTC
cdr3_aa: CASSHGPSSSYEQYF

clone_size: once
v_call: TRBV7-9
d_call: NA
j_call: TRBJ2-1
cdr3_nt: TGTGCCAGCAGCTTAGAGCAGGGCCGGCACAATGAGCAGTTCTTC
cdr3_aa: CASSLEQGRHNEQFF

clone_size: NA
v_call: TRBV7-8
d_call: NA
j_call: TRBJ2-1
cdr3_nt: TGTGCCAGCAGCTTATTCCGGGGGCCTGGGGGCCGGTACAATGAGCAGTTCTTC
cdr3_aa: CASSLFRGPGGRYNEQFF

clone_size: few
v_call: TRBV29-1
d_call: NA
j_call: TRBJ2-2
cdr3_nt: TGCAGCGTTGACACCGGGGAGCTGTTTTTT
cdr3_aa: CSVDTGELFF

clone_size: NA
v_call: TRBV4-2
d_call: NA
j_call: TRBJ2-3
cdr3_nt: TGTGCCAGCAGCCAAGGGGAGCGGGGCACAGATACGCAGTATTTT
cdr3_aa: CASSQGERGTDTQYF

clone_size: NA
v_call: TRBV4-1
d_call: NA
j_call: TRBJ2-7
cdr3_nt: TGCGCCAGCAGCCAAGTGCCAGGGGAATACGAGCAGTACTTC
cdr3_aa: CASSQVPGEYEQYF

clone_size: NA
v_call: TRBV19
d_call: NA
j_call: TRBJ2-1
cdr3_nt: TGTGCCAGTAGTATTACGACGGGGAATGAGCAGTTCTTC
cdr3_aa: CASSITTGNEQFF